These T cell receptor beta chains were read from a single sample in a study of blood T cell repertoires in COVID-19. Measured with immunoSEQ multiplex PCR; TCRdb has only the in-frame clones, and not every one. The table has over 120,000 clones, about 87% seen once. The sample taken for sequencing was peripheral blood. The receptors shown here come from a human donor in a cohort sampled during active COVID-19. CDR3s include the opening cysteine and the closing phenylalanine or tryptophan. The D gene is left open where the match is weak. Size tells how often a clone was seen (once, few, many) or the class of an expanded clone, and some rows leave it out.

cdr3_nt: TGTGCCAGCAGCTTTTCTAGAACAGGGTACGCTGAAGCTTTCTTT
cdr3_aa: CASSFSRTGYAEAFF
j_call: TRBJ1-1
v_call: TRBV7-9
cdr3_length: 15
clone_size: NA
d_call: NA

cdr3_nt: TGTGCCAGTAGTATCACAGGCGTTAATCAGCCCCAGCATTTT
cdr3_aa: CASSITGVNQPQHF
j_call: TRBJ1-5
v_call: TRBV19
cdr3_length: 14
clone_size: NA
d_call: NA

cdr3_nt: TGTGCCAGCAGTGTTAGCTATAGCAATCAGCCCCAGCATTTT
cdr3_aa: CASSVSYSNQPQHF
j_call: TRBJ1-5
v_call: TRBV2
cdr3_length: 14
clone_size: few
d_call: NA

cdr3_nt: TGTGCCAGCAGACTGAGCGGGGGCCGCTACAATGAGCAGTTCTTC
cdr3_aa: CASRLSGGRYNEQFF
j_call: TRBJ2-1
v_call: TRBV5-4
cdr3_length: 15
clone_size: NA
d_call: TRBD2

cdr3_nt: TGTGCCAGCAGAGGACAGGGAGTCCAAGAGACCCAGTACTTC
cdr3_aa: CASRGQGVQETQYF
j_call: TRBJ2-5
v_call: TRBV2
cdr3_length: 14
clone_size: NA
d_call: TRBD1

cdr3_nt: TGTGCCAGCAGCGTAGTTGGCGGGGGCGCAGAGACCCAGTACTTC
cdr3_aa: CASSVVGGGAETQYF
j_call: TRBJ2-5
v_call: TRBV9
cdr3_length: 15
clone_size: NA
d_call: NA

cdr3_nt: TGTGCCAGCAGCTTAAACAGGGGAGTGTTCATATCAGCGGATACGCAGTATTTT
cdr3_aa: CASSLNRGVFISADTQYF
j_call: TRBJ2-3
v_call: TRBV7-9
cdr3_length: 18
clone_size: NA
d_call: TRBD1

cdr3_nt: TGTGCCAGCAGCCAATTATCCCAGGGCCCCAACTATGGCTACACCTTC
cdr3_aa: CASSQLSQGPNYGYTF
j_call: TRBJ1-2
v_call: TRBV16
cdr3_length: 16
clone_size: NA
d_call: NA

cdr3_nt: TGTGCCAGCAGCTTGGGTATAGGGGCCAGTACGCAGTATTTT
cdr3_aa: CASSLGIGASTQYF
j_call: TRBJ2-3
v_call: TRBV11-1
cdr3_length: 14
clone_size: NA
d_call: NA

cdr3_nt: TGTGCCAGCAGTCCCTACAGGGAGCAGTTCTTC
cdr3_aa: CASSPYREQFF
j_call: TRBJ2-1
v_call: TRBV12-3/TRBV12-4
cdr3_length: 11
clone_size: NA
d_call: NA

cdr3_nt: TGTGCCAGCAGTTACTCGAGACTTTCATCCTACGAGCAGTACTTC
cdr3_aa: CASSYSRLSSYEQYF
j_call: TRBJ2-7
v_call: TRBV6-5
cdr3_length: 15
clone_size: NA
d_call: NA

cdr3_nt: TGCGCCAGCAGCCAGGACAGATCGGCCCGTTTTGAAAAACTGTTTTTT
cdr3_aa: CASSQDRSARFEKLFF
j_call: TRBJ1-4
v_call: TRBV4-3
cdr3_length: 16
clone_size: NA
d_call: NA

cdr3_nt: TGTGCCAGCAGCAAAGGAATAGCGGGAGGGCCACATCAGGTAGAGACCCAGTACTTC
cdr3_aa: CASSKGIAGGPHQVETQYF
j_call: TRBJ2-5
v_call: TRBV21-1
cdr3_length: 19
clone_size: NA
d_call: NA

cdr3_nt: TGTGCCAGCAGCTTAGGGACAGCCGTCGGGGAGCTGTTTTTT
cdr3_aa: CASSLGTAVGELFF
j_call: TRBJ2-2
v_call: TRBV7-2
cdr3_length: 14
clone_size: once
d_call: NA

cdr3_nt: TGTGCCAGCACAGCGGCTAGCGGGGCCGGGGAGCAGTTCTTC
cdr3_aa: CASTAASGAGEQFF
j_call: TRBJ2-1
v_call: TRBV9
cdr3_length: 14
clone_size: NA
d_call: TRBD2

cdr3_nt: TGTGCTAGTGGTTTGGTACCGGCGGCACTTGTCGGGTATCGGGAGACCCAGTACTTC
cdr3_aa: CASGLVPAALVGYRETQYF
j_call: TRBJ2-5
v_call: TRBV12-5
cdr3_length: 19
clone_size: NA
d_call: NA

cdr3_nt: TGTGCCAGCAGGGTAGGACAGGGTCTAGACTATGGCTACACCTTC
cdr3_aa: CASRVGQGLDYGYTF
j_call: TRBJ1-2
v_call: TRBV6-5
cdr3_length: 15
clone_size: many
d_call: TRBD1

cdr3_nt: TGTGCCAGCAGGGCCGGGACTAGCGGATACAATGAGCAGTTCTTC
cdr3_aa: CASRAGTSGYNEQFF
j_call: TRBJ2-1
v_call: TRBV2
cdr3_length: 15
clone_size: NA
d_call: TRBD2

cdr3_nt: TGCGCCAGCAGCCGGATAGACCGGGACAGGGGGATCGGAGCTTTCTTT
cdr3_aa: CASSRIDRDRGIGAFF
j_call: TRBJ1-1
v_call: TRBV4-1
cdr3_length: 16
clone_size: NA
d_call: TRBD1

cdr3_nt: TGCGCCAGCAGTGAGAGACTTGGACAGGTCGAGTACTTC
cdr3_aa: CASSERLGQVEYF
j_call: TRBJ2-5
v_call: TRBV10-2
cdr3_length: 13
clone_size: NA
d_call: TRBD1

cdr3_nt: TGTGCCAGTAACATCGGGGGATCTGGGGCCAACGTCCTGACTTTC
cdr3_aa: CASNIGGSGANVLTF
j_call: TRBJ2-6
v_call: TRBV19
cdr3_length: 15
clone_size: NA
d_call: NA

cdr3_nt: TGTGCCAGTAGTAGGGGAGTTTACAATGAGCAGTTCTTC
cdr3_aa: CASSRGVYNEQFF
j_call: TRBJ2-1
v_call: TRBV19
cdr3_length: 13
clone_size: NA
d_call: NA

cdr3_nt: TGTGCCAGCAGCCTCGGGACAGGGGGATTTATCACTGAAGCTTTCTTT
cdr3_aa: CASSLGTGGFITEAFF
j_call: TRBJ1-1
v_call: TRBV11-3
cdr3_length: 16
clone_size: NA
d_call: TRBD1

cdr3_nt: TGTGCCAGTAGTATAGTCCCAGGGTACTATGGCTACACCTTC
cdr3_aa: CASSIVPGYYGYTF
j_call: TRBJ1-2
v_call: TRBV19
cdr3_length: 14
clone_size: NA
d_call: NA

cdr3_nt: TGTGCCAGCAGTTTACAGTTATTGGCCGGGGCCAACGTCCTGACTTTC
cdr3_aa: CASSLQLLAGANVLTF
j_call: TRBJ2-6
v_call: TRBV27
cdr3_length: 16
clone_size: NA
d_call: NA

cdr3_nt: TGCAGCGTTCAAGTCGAGTATAATTCACCCCTCCACTTT
cdr3_aa: CSVQVEYNSPLHF
j_call: TRBJ1-6
v_call: TRBV29-1
cdr3_length: 13
clone_size: NA
d_call: NA

cdr3_nt: TGTGCCAGCAGTCGGGATTTTGAGACCCAGTACTTC
cdr3_aa: CASSRDFETQYF
j_call: TRBJ2-5
v_call: TRBV6-5
cdr3_length: 12
clone_size: NA
d_call: NA

cdr3_nt: TGTGCCAGCAGCCCCTCTGGTCTGCGCTACACAGATACGCAGTATTTT
cdr3_aa: CASSPSGLRYTDTQYF
j_call: TRBJ2-3
v_call: TRBV14
cdr3_length: 16
clone_size: NA
d_call: NA

cdr3_nt: TGTGCCAGCAGCCAAGCGGGTTTAGAGACCCAGTACTTC
cdr3_aa: CASSQAGLETQYF
j_call: TRBJ2-5
v_call: TRBV3-1/TRBV3-2
cdr3_length: 13
clone_size: NA
d_call: NA

cdr3_nt: TGTGCTAGTGGTTTGTGGGGCAGCTATAATTCACCCCTCCACTTT
cdr3_aa: CASGLWGSYNSPLHF
j_call: TRBJ1-6
v_call: TRBV12-5
cdr3_length: 15
clone_size: NA
d_call: NA

cdr3_nt: TGTGCCAGCAGTTACTACAGGGGCGGTACTGAAGCTTTCTTT
cdr3_aa: CASSYYRGGTEAFF
j_call: TRBJ1-1
v_call: TRBV6-5
cdr3_length: 14
clone_size: many
d_call: TRBD1

cdr3_nt: TGTGCCAGCAGCTTAGATCGGACAGATACGCAGTATTTT
cdr3_aa: CASSLDRTDTQYF
j_call: TRBJ2-3
v_call: TRBV11-2
cdr3_length: 13
clone_size: once
d_call: NA

cdr3_nt: TGTGCCAGCAGCGTAGTTACGACAGCTGATACGCAGTATTTT
cdr3_aa: CASSVVTTADTQYF
j_call: TRBJ2-3
v_call: TRBV9
cdr3_length: 14
clone_size: NA
d_call: NA